A selection of T cell receptor beta chains follows, all from one sample in a study of T cells in Graves' hyperthyroidism and ophthalmopathy. TCRdb recomputed calls from the multiplex PCR reads with MiXCR, one row per CDR3 protein. This table holds nearly 600,000 distinct CDR3 sequences, 12% to 15% found once. Sequenced input: blood. The receptors originated from a woman aged 18-35 years with Graves' ophthalmopathy. The CDR3 runs from the conserved cysteine through the conserved F or W. Each record gives: V gene, clone size, CDR3 protein. A clone size is listed for some rows: how often the clone was seen (once, few, many), or a class if it is expanded.

v_call: TRBV18
clone_size: -
cdr3_aa: CASSPSSAGPVYEQYF

v_call: TRBV2
clone_size: many
cdr3_aa: CASKSTSGRIISYEQYF

v_call: TRBV18
clone_size: -
cdr3_aa: CASSPTASTDTQYF

v_call: TRBV11-2
clone_size: few
cdr3_aa: CASSLGAGHTDTQYF

v_call: TRBV6-1
clone_size: -
cdr3_aa: CATVLGDSNQPQHF

v_call: TRBV5-1
clone_size: many
cdr3_aa: CASSLDTANYGYTF

v_call: TRBV12-3/TRBV12-4
clone_size: few
cdr3_aa: CASSRRSLDEQFF

v_call: TRBV5-1
clone_size: few
cdr3_aa: CASSLIPGPYVPQHF

v_call: TRBV29-1
clone_size: many
cdr3_aa: CSVASVSGMNTGELFF

v_call: TRBV11-2
clone_size: many
cdr3_aa: CASSLDNRGRADEQFF

v_call: TRBV15
clone_size: many
cdr3_aa: CATSSGSGFSYEQYF

v_call: TRBV25-1
clone_size: few
cdr3_aa: CASSEYGPFEAFF

v_call: TRBV6-5
clone_size: -
cdr3_aa: CASSYGDSGANVLTF

v_call: TRBV28
clone_size: many
cdr3_aa: CASSFRAEKLFF

v_call: TRBV19
clone_size: many
cdr3_aa: CASSMSLGSYNEQFF

v_call: TRBV14
clone_size: few
cdr3_aa: CASSQGALYGYTF

v_call: TRBV2
clone_size: many
cdr3_aa: CASRQGTNSYEQYF

v_call: TRBV6-2/TRBV6-3
clone_size: many
cdr3_aa: CASRDLTGRGEAFF

v_call: TRBV5-6
clone_size: many
cdr3_aa: CASSLGGGTAYNEQFF

v_call: TRBV15
clone_size: many
cdr3_aa: CATSRGVGTGAIYNEQFF

v_call: TRBV5-5
clone_size: few
cdr3_aa: CASSGAGRGETQYF

v_call: TRBV28
clone_size: many
cdr3_aa: CASSGQYATYEQYF

v_call: TRBV19
clone_size: -
cdr3_aa: CASSIRLAGDEQYF

v_call: TRBV7-2
clone_size: few
cdr3_aa: CASSLEGGRGGNGYTF

v_call: TRBV7-2
clone_size: many
cdr3_aa: CASSYQGGNTEAFF

v_call: TRBV4-2
clone_size: -
cdr3_aa: CASSQSLPRTGRNSPPHF

v_call: TRBV12-5
clone_size: many
cdr3_aa: CASGLGLGQDLYEQYF

v_call: TRBV7-6
clone_size: -
cdr3_aa: CASSLAPDSTYEQYF

v_call: TRBV5-1
clone_size: many
cdr3_aa: CASSPGPAGGPGSRQFF

v_call: TRBV28
clone_size: many
cdr3_aa: CASKGNSYEQYF

v_call: TRBV30
clone_size: many
cdr3_aa: CAWSRGQGDGYTF

v_call: TRBV6-1
clone_size: -
cdr3_aa: CASSEAGGPNEQFF

v_call: TRBV4-1
clone_size: few
cdr3_aa: CASSQVGRGGSYEQYF

v_call: TRBV6-1
clone_size: few
cdr3_aa: CASTEQGSYQPQHF

v_call: TRBV30
clone_size: many
cdr3_aa: CAAWRKETQYF

v_call: TRBV6-1
clone_size: -
cdr3_aa: CASRPRLAGGPNEQFF

v_call: TRBV4-2
clone_size: few
cdr3_aa: CASSQAPTPELFF

v_call: TRBV3-1
clone_size: -
cdr3_aa: CASSQGAGPNEQFF

v_call: TRBV7-2
clone_size: -
cdr3_aa: CASSSRLAGGRQETQYF

v_call: TRBV19
clone_size: few
cdr3_aa: CASSRAGNNQPQHF

v_call: TRBV6-2/TRBV6-3
clone_size: -
cdr3_aa: CASSSGQGHFIYEQYF

v_call: TRBV29-1
clone_size: few
cdr3_aa: CSVRNTEAFF

v_call: TRBV12-3/TRBV12-4
clone_size: few
cdr3_aa: CASSLGPRANEKLFF

v_call: TRBV27
clone_size: many
cdr3_aa: CASSLGRNEQFF

v_call: TRBV11-2
clone_size: many
cdr3_aa: CASSLAPTALNTEAFF

v_call: TRBV4-1
clone_size: -
cdr3_aa: CASSKMGNQPQHF

v_call: TRBV14
clone_size: -
cdr3_aa: CASSQAISSGDTQYF

v_call: TRBV19
clone_size: -
cdr3_aa: CASTQDLTSGVNNEQFF

v_call: TRBV5-1
clone_size: -
cdr3_aa: CASRRGGTDQSSGANVLTF

v_call: TRBV19
clone_size: few
cdr3_aa: CASSSRQGIYLYF

v_call: TRBV3-1
clone_size: -
cdr3_aa: CASSHYSGNTIYF

v_call: TRBV25-1
clone_size: -
cdr3_aa: CASLRKGDYEQYF

v_call: TRBV30
clone_size: many
cdr3_aa: CAWRKQGVEQYF

v_call: TRBV11-1
clone_size: many
cdr3_aa: CASTVTSGSSSGYEQYF